The 19 T cell receptor beta chains below all came from one sample that was sequenced in a study of vaccination and CD4 T cells after COVID-19 (dated by TCRdb to about 2022). The treatment or condition tag for this specimen amounts to: approximately nine-day PBMC culture with coronavirus spike peptide pools or control peptides (ViraFEST assay). Their target antigens are unknown. To prepare the library, PCR was applied. The data were produced on an Illumina iSeq 100. At the Johns Hopkins FTIC core, DNA from the cultured CD4+ T cells underwent TCR sequencing with the Oncomine TCR Beta short-read assay. TCRdb redid the processing of the public reads, applying fastp at Q25 and MiXCR, and retained in-frame beta chains. Rows with a matching CDR3 protein are joined into one entry that keeps the most common DNA and genes. The sample yields some 12,000 distinct CDR3 sequences; about two thirds were counted once. Together, the top ten hold approximately 24% of the sample.

The input for sequencing was CD4+ T cells from blood, cultured in vitro, taken before SARS-CoV-2 vaccination. These receptors all stem from a human donor who had recovered from COVID-19.

The chain couples TRBV12-5 to TRBJ2-7; TRBD2 might be the D (6 bases). Trimming took off 0 bases at V and 0 bases at J, with 12 bases between the two ends. This CDR3 contains 16 residues. Germline V lookup: CDR1 LGHNT, CDR2 FRNRAP. CDR3 nucleotide sequence: TGTGCTAGTGGTTTGGTACTAGGGACTGACTCCTACGAGCAGTACTTC. It translates to CASGLVLGTDSYEQYF. The full variable domain, rest sourced from reference TRBV12-5 and TRBJ2-7, is DARVTQTPRHKVTEMGQEVTMRCQPILGHNTVFWYRQTMMQGLELLAYFRNRAPLDDSGMPKDRFSAEMPDATLATLKIQPSEPRDSAVYFCASGLVLGTDSYEQYFGPGTRLTVT.

The V and J genes are TRBV6-9 and TRBJ1-6; the match to TRBD1 covers 7 bases. The V segment lost 6 bases and the J segment 1 base; nucleotides outside the gene matches: 15. The CDR3 has 19 residues. Per the germline V gene, CDR1 is MNHGY and CDR2 is SVAAGI. The CDR3 DNA reads as TGTGCCAGCAGGGGGGACAGCAGTTGCATATTGTCCTATAATTCACCCCTCCACTTT. It encodes CASRGDSSCILSYNSPLHF.

This sequence joins TRBV7-2 and TRBJ2-2, with 9 bases aligning to TRBD2. V was clipped by 6 bases and J by 1 base; unmatched bases: 6. The CDR3 totals 16 residues. The germline CDR1 and CDR2 sequences are SGHTA and FQGNSA. DNA for the CDR3: TGTGCCAGCAGTCGAGAGACTAGCGGGAACACCGGGGAGCTGTTTTTT. Translating it yields CASSRETSGNTGELFF.

V gene TRBV6-4 combines with J gene TRBJ2-7; 7 bases agree with TRBD2. The CDR3 extends over 15 amino acids. V gave up 6 bases and J gave up 7 bases; unmatched junction bases: 15. From germline, CDR1 is MRHNA and CDR2 SNTAGT. CDR3: CASSAGLAGPDEQYF. CDR3 coding DNA: TGTGCCAGCAGCGCCGGGTTAGCGGGTCCCGATGAGCAGTACTTC.

The chain links TRBV7-7 to TRBJ2-5; no reliable D call. Germline V gene data show CDR1 as SSHAT and CDR2 as FNYEAQ (reference sequence). V lost 3 bases and J lost 3, with 8 bases in between. The CDR3 covers 13 residues. The CDR3 DNA is TGTGCCAGCAGCTTCGGCAGCGAAGAGACCCAGTACTTC. This sequence encodes CASSFGSEETQYF.

This rearrangement joins TRBV7-2 to TRBJ2-3; D gene unclear. V lost 5 bases to trimming and J lost 2 bases, with 5 bases between them. Per the germline V gene, CDR1 is SGHTA and CDR2 is FQGNSA. CDR3 length: 12 amino acids. The CDR3 region has the DNA TGTGCCAGCAGCGGCGACACAGATACGCAGTATTTT. Translating it yields CASSGDTDTQYF.

The V gene is TRBV5-1, the J gene TRBJ2-3; D call uncertain. V was shortened by 0 bases and J by 6 bases, with 14 bases between the two germline ends. Germline values: CDR1 SGHRS, CDR2 YFSETQ. CDR3 length equals 15 residues. The CDR3 protein is CASSLGGWAPDTQYF. In nucleotides, the CDR3 is TGCGCCAGCAGCTTGGGAGGTTGGGCCCCGGATACGCAGTATTTT.

The rearrangement joins TRBV7-9 to TRBJ1-2, with D possibly being TRBD1 (6 bases). The CDR3 totals 15 residues. V was clipped by 4 bases and J by 0 bases, with 12 bases between them. Germline lookup yields CDR1 SEHNR and CDR2 FQNEAQ (reference sequence). CDR3 bases: TGTGCCAGCAGCTCGACGACAGGAACTAACTATGGCTACACCTTC. It specifies CASSSTTGTNYGYTF.

CDR3 DNA: TGTGCCAGCAGCAAAAATGGCCCCGGATCCCAAGAGACCCAGTACTTC. It yields the protein CASSKNGPGSQETQYF. The rearrangement uses TRBV21-1 and TRBJ2-5; the table's D call of TRBD1 was not tested on the DNA. TRBV21-1 is designated a pseudogene. CDR3 length equals 16 residues.

This clonotype was seen only a few times. The chain uses TRBV6-5 and TRBJ2-3, with TRBD2 matching 11 bases. The CDR3 contains 15 residues. V shed 4 bases, J shed 0 bases, and the junction held 0 bases outside the gene matches. Looked up from germline, CDR1 is MNHEY and CDR2 is SVGAGI. CDR3 sequence (DNA): TGTGCCAGCAGTTGGACTAGCGGGAGCACAGATACGCAGTATTTT. Its translation: CASSWTSGSTDTQYF.

V usage is TRBV6-1 and J usage is TRBJ1-5; maybe TRBD1 (6 bases). CDR3 length equals 16 residues. Trimming stripped 2 bases from V and 3 bases from J, with 14 bases between. CDR1 and CDR2 (germline): MNHNS, SASEGT. The chain's CDR3 is CASSEFGGQTNQPQHF. The CDR3 DNA is TGTGCCAGCAGTGAATTTGGGGGGCAAACCAATCAGCCCCAGCATTTT.

This chain connects TRBV19 to TRBJ2-5; no firm D call. The germline V and J ends were trimmed by 2 bases and 2 bases, with 9 bases remaining between them. The CDR3 is made up of 14 amino acids. CDR1 is LNHDA, CDR2 SQIVND, per germline (reference sequence). CDR3 sequence reads: CASSILEQQETQYF. CDR3 coding DNA: TGTGCCAGTAGTATATTAGAGCAGCAAGAGACCCAGTACTTC.

This chain connects TRBV7-2 to TRBJ2-1; TRBD2 aligns across 11 bases. J gave up 4 bases and V 4 bases, and 3 bases lay outside the gene matches. CDR1 SGHTA and CDR2 FQGNSA come from the germline V gene. The CDR3 consists of 15 residues. CDR3 nucleotide sequence: TGTGCCAGCAGCTCCGGGACTAGCGGTTACAATGAGCAGTTCTTC. Translating gives CASSSGTSGYNEQFF.

Here the CDR3 DNA reads TGCAGTGCTTACGCGACTAGCGGGACCCCCTACGAGCAGTACTTC. Translating it yields CSAYATSGTPYEQYF. The chain carries TRBV20-1 and TRBJ2-7; 11 positions match TRBD2. V was pared by 5 bases and J by 2 bases, with 8 bases of the junction left unmatched. The CDR3 runs 15 residues. The germline gives CDR1 DFQATT, CDR2 SNEGSKA (reference sequence).

This rearrangement joins TRBV10-3 to TRBJ1-3; 7 bases match TRBD1. The germline V gene has CDR1 ENHRY and CDR2 SYGVKD. The CDR3 loop spans 13 amino acids. J gave up 5 bases and V 3 bases, and 1 base lay outside the gene matches. CDR3 loop: CAISEQGRNTIYF. CDR3 in DNA: TGTGCCATCAGTGAACAGGGGAGAAACACCATATATTTT.

The chain links TRBV6-5 to TRBJ1-4, with a tentative D call TRBD1 (5 bases). CDR1 is MNHEY, CDR2 SVGAGI, per germline. V gave up 2 bases and J gave up 10 bases, with 17 bases separating them. This CDR3 spans 15 amino acids. CDR3 nucleotides: TGTGCCAGCAGTTACGGGGGTTGGCAGGAGGGAAAACTGTTTTTT. This gives the protein CASSYGGWQEGKLFF.

The chain couples TRBV19 to TRBJ2-5, with a tentative D call TRBD2 (5 bases). Germline CDR1 is LNHDA and CDR2 is SQIVND (reference sequence). This CDR3 is built from 15 residues. Trimming cost V 1 base and J 0 bases, with 9 bases left between them. DNA of the CDR3: TGTGCCAGTAGTATAGCCCGGAGGTACCAAGAGACCCAGTACTTC. Translating it yields CASSIARRYQETQYF.

V and J are TRBV19 and TRBJ2-5, with 7 bases that match TRBD1. This CDR3 is 11 amino acids long. The germline V gene has CDR1 LNHDA and CDR2 SQIVND (reference sequence). The trim removed 9 bases at V and 2 bases at J, leaving 0 bases unmatched. The CDR3 protein is CASRGQETQYF. DNA of the CDR3: TGTGCCAGCAGGGGGCAAGAGACCCAGTACTTC.

The chain joins TRBV4-1 to TRBJ2-5; D may match TRBD1 or TRBD2 (5 bases each). Looked up from germline, CDR1 is MGHRA and CDR2 is YSYEKL. This CDR3 is 15 amino acids long. Deletions cut 1 base from V and 3 bases from J, with 12 bases between. The CDR3, as DNA: TGCGCCAGCAGCCAAGGAGGGACGAATAAAGAGACCCAGTACTTC. Translating gives CASSQGGTNKETQYF.